A single sample gave rise to the 25 T cell receptor beta chains below, sequenced in a study of cytomegalovirus exposure and HLA in healthy donors. The assay was immunoSEQ multiplex PCR, and TCRdb's table has in-frame clones only and misses some. The sample has around 300,000 clones, approximately 85% seen once; the top ten hold approximately 0.95%. Input material: PBMCs. The source of these receptors is a man in his thirties or forties in good health and CMV-seronegative.

J is TRBJ2-7 and V is TRBV27, with a tentative D call TRBD1 (6 bases). The ends were cut back, 5 bases at V and 0 bases at J, with 17 bases in the middle. Germline V gives CDR1 MNHEY, CDR2 SMNVEV (reference sequence). There are 16 residues in the CDR3. In DNA form, the CDR3 reads TGTGCCAGCAGTCCCGTTACAGGGCAGGTCTCCTACGAGCAGTACTTC. The encoded protein is CASSPVTGQVSYEQYF.

The chain joins TRBV6-5 to TRBJ1-5; D remains ambiguous. Trimming removed 2 bases at V and 0 bases at J, with 5 bases between. Per the germline V gene, CDR1 is MNHEY and CDR2 is SVGAGI. The CDR3 loop spans 14 amino acids. The CDR3 nucleotides read TGTGCCAGCAGTTACGCCAGTAGCAATCAGCCCCAGCATTTT. Its translation is CASSYASSNQPQHF.

The chain combines TRBV19 with TRBJ1-3; no definite D call. This CDR3 contains 15 residues. CDR1 is LNHDA, CDR2 SQIVND, per germline (reference sequence). The V gene lost 7 bases and the J gene lost 1 base, with 14 bases spanning the gap. In nucleotides, the CDR3 is TGTGCCAGTATCCGGAGTGGGAGTTCTGGAAACACCATATATTTT. Its translation: CASIRSGSSGNTIYF.

This clone was seen only once. The chain uses TRBV10-3 and TRBJ1-6; D is undetermined. The CDR3 is 15 residues long. Germline V gives CDR1 ENHRY, CDR2 SYGVKD. Trimming removed 1 base at V and 8 bases at J, with 12 bases between. CDR3 region: CAISEWESGDSPLHF. Written as DNA, the CDR3 is TGTGCCATCAGTGAGTGGGAGTCCGGGGATTCACCCCTCCACTTT.

The CDR3 nucleotides are TGTGCCAGCAGCTTGGTCCTAGCGGTTTACTACGAGCAGTACTTC. Protein: CASSLVLAVYYEQYF. The chain uses TRBV5-4 and TRBJ2-7, with TRBD2 identical over 7 bases. Germline CDR1 reads SGHNT; CDR2 reads YYREEE (reference sequence). The CDR3 has 15 residues. The V and J ends lost 0 bases and 3 bases, in that order; junction bases with no gene match: 6.

The CDR3 DNA reads as TGTGCCAGCAGCGGAGGGTTCGCCGGCTATGGCTACACCTTC. This sequence encodes CASSGGFAGYGYTF. V is TRBV9 and J is TRBJ1-2; no clear D. Germline V gene data show CDR1 as SGDLS and CDR2 as YYNGEE. Trimming left V 3 bases short and J 4 bases short, with 13 bases between. The CDR3 covers 14 residues.

The CDR3 loop reads CASSSGLGTDTQYF. In DNA form, the CDR3 reads TGCGCCAGCAGCTCCGGACTAGGAACAGATACGCAGTATTTT. The V gene is TRBV5-1, the J gene TRBJ2-3; 7 nucleotides line up with TRBD2. The CDR3 is 14 residues long. Germline V gene lookup returns CDR1 SGHRS and CDR2 YFSETQ. The V and J ends lost 3 bases and 3 bases, in that order; junction bases with no gene match: 4.

The gene calls are TRBV9 and TRBJ2-7, with 7 bases aligning to TRBD1. Trimming removed 3 bases from V and 3 bases from J; junction bases left unmatched: 18. CDR3 size: 18 residues. Germline CDR1 is SGDLS and CDR2 is YYNGEE. In DNA form, the CDR3 reads TGTGCCAGCAGCGCTTCCGTCCGGGACAGTAAGGGTGACTACGAGCAGTACTTC. Translation: CASSASVRDSKGDYEQYF.

V and J are TRBV11-3 and TRBJ2-1, with 10 bases matching TRBD2. The germline CDR1 and CDR2 sequences are SGHNT and YENEEA. V trimming: 0 bases; J trimming: 2 bases; junction bases outside the gene matches: 4. The CDR3 sequence is 17 residues long. Written as DNA, the CDR3 is TGTGCCAGCAGCTTAGAATTTAGCGGGGGGACCTACAATGAGCAGTTCTTC. Translation: CASSLEFSGGTYNEQFF.

The J gene is TRBJ1-1, the V gene TRBV6-5, with 7 positions matching TRBD1. V was pared by 6 bases and J by 1 base, with 5 bases of the junction left unmatched. The CDR3 covers 14 residues. Germline V gene data show CDR1 as MNHEY and CDR2 as SVGAGI. The CDR3 sequence: CASSRGVGNTEAFF. The CDR3 DNA sequence: TGTGCCAGCAGCAGGGGGGTCGGGAACACTGAAGCTTTCTTT.

The V gene is TRBV5-6, the J gene TRBJ1-4, with D uncertain. The CDR3 is 15 residues long. V was cut by 4 bases and J by 0 bases, with 10 bases left in between. Germline V gene sequence: CDR1 SGHDT, CDR2 YYEEEE. The CDR3 bases are TGTGCCAGCAGCCGGGATTTCGCAACTAATGAAAAACTGTTTTTT. Encoded protein: CASSRDFATNEKLFF.

The chain is built from TRBV29-1 and TRBJ1-2, with D perhaps matching TRBD1 (5 bases). The germline gives CDR1 SQVTM, CDR2 ANQGSEA. The germline V and J ends were trimmed by 4 bases and 8 bases, with 11 bases remaining between them. This CDR3 has 11 residues. The DNA for the CDR3 is TGCAGCGTTGCGTCGGGGGAAGGCTACACCTTC. Translated: CSVASGEGYTF. Full variable domain (rest looked up from reference TRBV29-1 and TRBJ1-2): SAVISQKPSRDICQRGTSLTIQCQVDSQVTMMFWYRQQPGQSLTLIATANQGSEATYESGFVIDKFPISRPNLTFSTLTVSNMSPEDSSIYLCSVASGEGYTFGSGTRLTVV.

The V and J genes are TRBV19 and TRBJ1-6; a possible D gene is TRBD1 (5 bases). V was clipped by 3 bases and J by 8 bases, with 14 bases between them. The CDR3 contains 15 residues. CDR1 and CDR2 (germline): LNHDA, SQIVND (reference sequence). The DNA of the CDR3 is TGTGCCAGTAGTATCGGGGGTTTCAGGCATTCACCCCTCCACTTT. It yields the protein CASSIGGFRHSPLHF.

V and J are TRBV11-2 and TRBJ2-6; D is unresolved. The length of the CDR3 is 18 residues. Germline lookup yields CDR1 SGHAT and CDR2 FQNNGV. Trimming removed 1 base from V and 0 bases from J, with 13 bases in between. The CDR3 bases are TGTGCCAGCAGCTTAGGGCAGGTCCCCTCCTCTGGGGCCAACGTCCTGACTTTC. Amino acids: CASSLGQVPSSGANVLTF.

This chain connects TRBV7-8 to TRBJ2-7; TRBD2 matches at 9 bases. Trimming at V came to 1 base and at J to 6 bases, leaving 7 bases not matched to a gene. CDR3 length equals 15 residues. CDR1 is SGHVS and CDR2 is FQNEAQ in the germline V gene. CDR3 sequence reads: CASSLEAGGPSEQYF. CDR3 nucleotides: TGTGCCAGCAGCTTAGAAGCGGGGGGACCCTCCGAGCAGTACTTC.

V is TRBV18 and J is TRBJ1-3; 7 positions match TRBD1. CDR3 length: 15 residues. Germline values: CDR1 KGHSH, CDR2 LQKENI. V was clipped by 3 bases and J by 0 bases; unmatched bases: 2. The CDR3 DNA is TGTGCCAGCTCACCGGCAGGGGGCTCTGGAAACACCATATATTTT. This gives the protein CASSPAGGSGNTIYF.

The rearrangement joins TRBV27 to TRBJ2-1; TRBD1 agrees at 9 bases. Germline trimming cut 5 bases from V and 4 bases from J; bases unmatched to any gene: 6. This CDR3 has 15 amino acids. Germline CDR1 reads MNHEY; CDR2 reads SMNVEV (reference sequence). CDR3 bases: TGTGCCAGCAGTACCGGGACAGGGACATACAATGAGCAGTTCTTC. Encoded protein: CASSTGTGTYNEQFF.

The J gene is TRBJ2-7, the V gene TRBV5-6; 9 bases map to TRBD1. The CDR3 is 14 amino acids. V lost 4 bases and J lost 3; bases outside the gene matches: 5. Germline CDR1 reads SGHDT; CDR2 reads YYEEEE. CDR3 residues: CASSEQGAHYEQYF. The DNA of the CDR3 is TGTGCCAGCAGCGAACAGGGGGCGCACTACGAGCAGTACTTC.

The gene calls are TRBV5-6 and TRBJ1-6; the match to TRBD1 covers 12 bases. The CDR3 runs 15 residues. Unmatched junction bases numbered 6, after V lost 4 bases and J lost 10 bases. Germline V gene lookup returns CDR1 SGHDT and CDR2 YYEEEE. For the CDR3, the DNA is TGTGCCAGCAGCACTGGGACAGGGGGCAGGTCACCCCTCCACTTT. Translating gives CASSTGTGGRSPLHF. The full variable domain, its missing parts supplied by reference TRBV5-6 and TRBJ1-6, is DAGVTQSPTHLIKTRGQQVTLRCSPKSGHDTVSWYQQALGQGPQFIFQYYEEEERQRGNFPDRFSGHQFPNYSSELNVNALLLGDSALYLCASSTGTGGRSPLHFGNGTRLTVT.

V gene TRBV7-9 combines with J gene TRBJ2-7; 13 bases fit TRBD2. This CDR3 is built from 16 residues. Germline V gene lookup returns CDR1 SEHNR and CDR2 FQNEAQ (reference sequence). Germline trimming cut 5 bases from V and 3 bases from J; bases unmatched to any gene: 7. DNA of the CDR3: TGTGCCAGCAGCGGCCGACTAGCGGGGGGCTTCTACGAGCAGTACTTC. This gives the protein CASSGRLAGGFYEQYF.

The CDR3 nucleotides read TGTGCCAGCAGCGTAGACGGACTAGCATCCTACGAGCAGTACTTC. It encodes CASSVDGLASYEQYF. The gene calls are TRBV9 and TRBJ2-7; 8 bases line up with TRBD2. The V gene's germline CDR1 is SGDLS and CDR2 YYNGEE. This CDR3 has 15 amino acids. Unmatched junction bases numbered 3, after V lost 0 bases and J lost 1 base.

The chain has TRBV19 and TRBJ2-6, with D perhaps matching TRBD2 (6 bases). V gave up 3 bases and J gave up 0 bases, with 15 bases separating them. This CDR3 has 18 amino acids. Per germline, CDR1 LNHDA and CDR2 SQIVND (reference sequence). CDR3 DNA sequence: TGTGCCAGTAGTATGCGAGTTGGGGGGAGCTCTGGGGCCAACGTCCTGACTTTC. Translated: CASSMRVGGSSGANVLTF.

The chain links TRBV2 to TRBJ1-2; D gene ambiguous. Germline CDR1 reads SNHLY; CDR2 reads FYNNEI. Trimming removed 7 bases at V and 5 bases at J, with 17 bases between. The CDR3 is 14 residues long. CDR3 region: CASNPSNPGYGYTF. The CDR3 DNA sequence: TGTGCCAGCAACCCCTCAAACCCGGGGTATGGCTACACCTTC. Combining the CDR3 with reference TRBV2 and TRBJ1-2 gives the whole variable domain EPEVTQTPSHQVTQMGQEVILRCVPISNHLYFYWYRQILGQKVEFLVSFYNNEISEKSEIFDDQFSVERPDGSNFTLKIRSTKLEDSAMYFCASNPSNPGYGYTFGSGTRLTVV.

The chain employs TRBV12-5 and TRBJ1-2; tentative D call: TRBD1 (6 bases). Per germline, CDR1 LGHNT and CDR2 FRNRAP. The CDR3 sequence is 10 residues long. V was trimmed by 7 bases and J by 7 bases, leaving 7 bases between them. CDR3 loop: CASAGAGYTF. The DNA for the CDR3 is TGTGCTAGTGCAGGGGCTGGCTACACCTTC. The full variable domain, completed using reference TRBV12-5 and TRBJ1-2, is DARVTQTPRHKVTEMGQEVTMRCQPILGHNTVFWYRQTMMQGLELLAYFRNRAPLDDSGMPKDRFSAEMPDATLATLKIQPSEPRDSAVYFCASAGAGYTFGSGTRLTVV.

The CDR3 is CASSRDGQGAPLHF. CDR3 DNA sequence: TGTGCCAGCAGCCGAGATGGACAGGGAGCACCCCTCCACTTT. This chain links TRBV2 with TRBJ1-6; TRBD1 aligns across 8 bases. The CDR3 covers 14 residues. Looked up from germline, CDR1 is SNHLY and CDR2 is FYNNEI. V lost 6 bases and J lost 11; bases outside the gene matches: 9.